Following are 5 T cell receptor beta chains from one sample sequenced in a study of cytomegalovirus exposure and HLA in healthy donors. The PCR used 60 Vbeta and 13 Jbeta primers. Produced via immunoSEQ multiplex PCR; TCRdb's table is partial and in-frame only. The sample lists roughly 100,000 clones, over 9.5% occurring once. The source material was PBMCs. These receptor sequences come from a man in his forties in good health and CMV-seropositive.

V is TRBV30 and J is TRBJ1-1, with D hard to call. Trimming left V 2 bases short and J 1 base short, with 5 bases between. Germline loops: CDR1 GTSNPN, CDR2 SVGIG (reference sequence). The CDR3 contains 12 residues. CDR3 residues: CAWSLGNTEAFF. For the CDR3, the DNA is TGTGCCTGGAGTCTCGGGAACACTGAAGCTTTCTTT.

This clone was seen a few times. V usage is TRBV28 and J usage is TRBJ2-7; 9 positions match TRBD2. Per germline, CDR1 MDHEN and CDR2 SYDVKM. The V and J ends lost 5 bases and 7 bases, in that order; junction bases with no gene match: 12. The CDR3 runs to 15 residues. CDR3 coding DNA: TGTGCCAGCAGTATTCGACGAGGACTAGCGTTTGAGCAGTACTTC. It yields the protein CASSIRRGLAFEQYF.

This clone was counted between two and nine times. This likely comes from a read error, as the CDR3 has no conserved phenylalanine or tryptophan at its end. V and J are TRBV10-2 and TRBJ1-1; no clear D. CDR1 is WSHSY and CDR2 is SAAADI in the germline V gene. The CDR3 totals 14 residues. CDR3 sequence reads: CASSEDGMKTEAFL. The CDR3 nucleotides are TGCGCCAGCAGTGAGGATGGTATGAAAACTGAAGCTTTCTTG.

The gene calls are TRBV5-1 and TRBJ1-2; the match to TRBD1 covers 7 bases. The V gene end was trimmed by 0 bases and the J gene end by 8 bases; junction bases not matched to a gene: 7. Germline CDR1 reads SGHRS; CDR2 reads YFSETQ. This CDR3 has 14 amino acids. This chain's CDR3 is CASSLEGQETGYTF. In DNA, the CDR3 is TGCGCCAGCAGCTTGGAAGGACAGGAGACCGGCTACACCTTC.

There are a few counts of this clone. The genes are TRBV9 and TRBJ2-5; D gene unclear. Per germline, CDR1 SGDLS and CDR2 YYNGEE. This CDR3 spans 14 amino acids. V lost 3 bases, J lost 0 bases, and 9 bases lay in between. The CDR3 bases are TGTGCCAGCAGCGGCACAGTGAACCAAGAGACCCAGTACTTC. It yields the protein CASSGTVNQETQYF.